The rows below give T cell receptor beta chains drawn from one sample of a study of siplizumab effects on memory and regulatory T cells. The table came from immunoSEQ multiplex PCR; TCRdb's copy has only in-frame clones and leaves some out. The sample lists about 100,000 clones, approximately 92% seen once, with roughly 2.8% in the top ten. Sequencing input: CD4+ T cells sorted from blood. These receptors were obtained from a human donor in good health. Some clones in this sample may be carry-over from other donors' samples. The conserved cysteine and the conserved F or W are not part of the CDR3 here.

v_call	cdr3_aa
TRBV4-1	ASSPLNLGRGMNTEAF
TRBV7-9	ASSLGQATYEQY
TRBV2	ASSGGYNTEAF
TRBV29-1	SGRDPKSGNTIY
TRBV28	ASSQDTGKETQY
TRBV21-1	ASKGAGVREQF
TRBV18	ASSRPNRQGNEQF
TRBV6-1	ASSEGFWTSGRLPETQY
TRBV7-9	ASSRDGSYNEQF
TRBV19	ASSIGGAGTDTQY
TRBV5-5	ASRPEPTETNTEAF
TRBV20-1	RRAEQETQY
TRBV4-2	ASSPRPGLGYEQF
TRBV11-3	ASSPGGTGGNEQF
TRBV5-1	ASGTESSTDTQY
TRBV5-6	ASSVDPGGNYGYT
TRBV21-1	ASSIPGRSSYNEQF
TRBV14	ASSQDPFGQGGAMGYGYT
TRBV6-1	ASSAYLGSGVSYEQY
TRBV5-6	ASSLASETQY
TRBV9	ASQAGSGNTIY
TRBV27	ASSYLAGYNEQF
TRBV5-1	ASSLSGGGETQY
TRBV7-2	ASSLEIHEETQY
TRBV7-5	ARRLKTGSSYNEQF
TRBV23-1	ASSHGTEKYQETQY
TRBV27	ASSLSLPEPLFSSYNEQF
TRBV7-8	ASSSPFGLAGGWGYQETQY
TRBV7-7	ASSPRTNTGELF
TRBV19	ASSIGLAGNTIY
TRBV4-1	ASSQDGRTQQF
TRBV28	ASSLWPVEQY
TRBV11-3	ASSLGTEYEQY
TRBV11-2	ASTVNPGFTGELF
TRBV6-5	ASTIGQGYQETQY
TRBV2	ASRMGQVNTGELF
TRBV7-2	ASSLVKNEQF
TRBV18	ASAGLAGATDTQY
TRBV19	ASSPQLFTGGELF
TRBV18	ASSPGTGGTGANVLT
TRBV5-4	ASSLAAGATIY
TRBV28	ASSRTSGRTGELF
TRBV7-2	ASSLRPGELF
TRBV19	ASSSQTGGSNQPQH
TRBV27	ACRASGTGELF
TRBV21-1	ASSAKKNRDEAIAKNIQY
TRBV10-3	AINPGGTGTEAF
TRBV7-5	ARRYFSGRSDNEQF